What follows describes a single T cell receptor beta chain. The sample holds one count of this clone. Which antigen it targets is not known. Base qualities are missing; no much larger clone stands one base away. The collaborating institutions used their own protocols to collect whole blood in K2EDTA tubes. For TCRbeta analysis, collaborators shipped samples in one of three forms: frozen whole blood, isolated PBMCs, or DNA extracted from either of those sample types. This entry comes from a study of blood T cell repertoires in COVID-19 (dated by TCRdb to about 2020). For the study in its entirety: Collaborator samples came from the United States, Italy and Spain and covered acute and convalescent phases of COVID-19. The material from the prospective study consisted of cDNA or gDNA derived from T cells, B-cell-depleted T cells, or PBMCs. The dataset comprised deeply sampled blood TCRbeta repertoires from subjects exposed to, actively infected with, or recovered from COVID-19. The repertoires were made available in a free public database intended to serve as a resource for research on the immune response to SARS-CoV-2. The samples were drawn from two sources: the first 160 participants of the ongoing ImmuneRACE study, and 950 to 1,500 subjects contributed by 6 global collaborators. Sample metadata almost always included a de-identified subject ID, COVID-19 status, age in years and sex. Where available, HLA class I and class II types were taken from metadata supplied by the sample provider and were not determined by assay-based typing.

TCRbeta CDR3 regions were amplified from genomic DNA using the immunoSEQ Assay, a bias-controlled multiplex PCR. On the authors' methods: Within the assay, amplification of reference gene primers was used to estimate how many nucleated cells each sample contained. Sequence reads were collapsed and filtered to measure the absolute abundance of every unique TCRbeta CDR3 rearrangement. For each sample, productive Simpson clonality was calculated by taking the square root of Simpson's diversity index across productive rearrangements. TCRdb obtained this table from immuneACCESS and retained in-frame rearrangements with V and J assigned. These tables miss some clones; where compared with another copy, unresolved V genes account for less than half of the shortfall, and the remainder is unexplained. V and J calls plus clone size are reproduced from that table; the DNA served to infer D and trimming. The sample yields about 190,000 clones; less than 80% were counted once. Approximately 13% of the sample is held by the ten biggest clonotypes.

What the work shows at the level of the full study, not this receptor alone: The quantity of clinical and demographic metadata differed by source and by participant and was supplied without curation.

Reading the germline V gene gives CDR1 SGHDT and CDR2 YYEEEE. The CDR3, from cysteine to phenylalanine, totals 16 residues. Just CDR3 DNA is preserved here, 48 bases in frame from base 1. Germline trimming amounts to 4 bases on V and 1 base on J, with 7 as the count of junction bases outside the gene matches. The sequence is built from TRBV5-6 and TRBJ2-5; 10 junctional bases match TRBD1. This receptor was taken from a woman aged 50 to 60 with acute or convalescent COVID-19. Sequenced material: peripheral blood. In nucleotides, the sequence is TGTGCCAGCAGCCCTCGACAGGGGGCTCCCCAAGAGACCCAGTACTTC. The translation is CASSPRQGAPQETQYF.